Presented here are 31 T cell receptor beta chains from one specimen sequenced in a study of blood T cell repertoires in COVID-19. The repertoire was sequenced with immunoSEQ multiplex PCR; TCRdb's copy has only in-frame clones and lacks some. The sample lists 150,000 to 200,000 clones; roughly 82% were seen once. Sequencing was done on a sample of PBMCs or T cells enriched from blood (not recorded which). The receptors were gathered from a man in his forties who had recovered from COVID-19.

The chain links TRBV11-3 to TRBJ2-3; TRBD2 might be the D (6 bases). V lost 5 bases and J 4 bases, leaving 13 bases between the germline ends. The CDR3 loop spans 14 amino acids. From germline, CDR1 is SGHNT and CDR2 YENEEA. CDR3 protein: CASSVRDSADTQYF. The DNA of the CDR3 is TGTGCCAGCAGCGTGAGGGACTCGGCAGATACGCAGTATTTT. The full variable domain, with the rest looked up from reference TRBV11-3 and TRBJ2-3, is EAGVVQSPRYKIIEKKQPVAFWCNPISGHNTLYWYLQNLGQGPELLIRYENEEAVDDSQLPKDRFSAERLKGVDSTLKIQPAELGDSAVYLCASSVRDSADTQYFGPGTRLTVL.

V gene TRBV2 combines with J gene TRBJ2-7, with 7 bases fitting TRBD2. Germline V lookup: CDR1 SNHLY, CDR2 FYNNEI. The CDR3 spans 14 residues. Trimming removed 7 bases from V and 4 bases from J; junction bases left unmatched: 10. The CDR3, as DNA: TGTGCCAGCAATTTGGGCGGGAGTGTGTACGAGCAGTACTTC. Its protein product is CASNLGGSVYEQYF.

The CDR3 here is CASSMRERETQYF. Written as DNA, the CDR3 is TGTGCCAGCAGCATGAGGGAACGGGAGACCCAGTACTTC. The V call is TRBV14, the J call TRBJ2-5, with D possibly matching TRBD2 (5 bases). Germline CDR1 reads SGHDN; CDR2 reads FVKESK. The CDR3 has 13 amino acids. V lost 5 bases to trimming and J lost 5 bases, with 12 bases between them.

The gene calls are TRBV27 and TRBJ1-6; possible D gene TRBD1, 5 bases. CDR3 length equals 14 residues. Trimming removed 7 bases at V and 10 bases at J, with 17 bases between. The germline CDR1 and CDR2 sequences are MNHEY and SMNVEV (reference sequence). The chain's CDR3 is CASTPGIGHSPLHF. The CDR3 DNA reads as TGTGCCAGCACCCCAGGGATTGGGCACTCACCCCTCCACTTT.

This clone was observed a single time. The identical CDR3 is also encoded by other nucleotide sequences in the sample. In nucleotides, the CDR3 is TGCGCCAGCAGCCCCGGACAGGGGGAGGGTGGCTACACCTTC. Translated, it gives CASSPGQGEGGYTF. This chain joins TRBV5-1 and TRBJ1-2, with 10 bases fitting TRBD1. This CDR3 has 14 amino acids. Germline V CDR1 and CDR2: SGHRS, YFSETQ. Trimming at V came to 4 bases and at J to 7 bases, leaving 7 bases not matched to a gene.

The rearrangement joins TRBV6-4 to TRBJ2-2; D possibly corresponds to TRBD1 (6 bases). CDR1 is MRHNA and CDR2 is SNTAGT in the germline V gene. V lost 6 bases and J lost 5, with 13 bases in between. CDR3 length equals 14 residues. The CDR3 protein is CASRAQGQTGELFF. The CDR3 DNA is TGTGCCAGCAGAGCTCAGGGACAAACCGGGGAGCTGTTTTTT.

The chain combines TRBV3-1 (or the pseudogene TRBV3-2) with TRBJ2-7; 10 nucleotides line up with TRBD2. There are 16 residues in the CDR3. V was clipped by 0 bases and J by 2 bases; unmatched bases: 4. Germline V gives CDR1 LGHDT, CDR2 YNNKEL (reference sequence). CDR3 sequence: CASSQDLTSGTYEQYF. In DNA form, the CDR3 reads TGTGCCAGCAGCCAAGATTTAACTAGCGGGACCTACGAGCAGTACTTC.

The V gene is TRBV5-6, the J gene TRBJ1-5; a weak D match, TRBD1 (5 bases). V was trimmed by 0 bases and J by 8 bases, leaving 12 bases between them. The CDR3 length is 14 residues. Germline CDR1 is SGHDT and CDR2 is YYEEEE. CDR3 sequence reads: CASSLVGAWEPQHF. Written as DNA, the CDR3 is TGTGCCAGCAGCTTGGTTGGGGCCTGGGAGCCCCAGCATTTT.

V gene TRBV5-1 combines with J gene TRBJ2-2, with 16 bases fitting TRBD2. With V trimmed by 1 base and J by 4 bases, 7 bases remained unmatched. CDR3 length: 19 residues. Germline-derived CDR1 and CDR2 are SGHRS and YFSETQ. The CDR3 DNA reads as TGCGCCAGCAGCTTGTGGGGACTAGCGGGAGGGCGCTCCACCGGGGAGCTGTTTTTT. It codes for CASSLWGLAGGRSTGELFF.

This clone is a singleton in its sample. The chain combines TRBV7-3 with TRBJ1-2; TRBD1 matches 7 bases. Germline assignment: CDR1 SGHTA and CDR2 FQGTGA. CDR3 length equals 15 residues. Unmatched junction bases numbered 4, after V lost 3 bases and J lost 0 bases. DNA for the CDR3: TGTGCCAGCAGCTTTGAGGGACAGACTAACTATGGCTACACCTTC. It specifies CASSFEGQTNYGYTF.

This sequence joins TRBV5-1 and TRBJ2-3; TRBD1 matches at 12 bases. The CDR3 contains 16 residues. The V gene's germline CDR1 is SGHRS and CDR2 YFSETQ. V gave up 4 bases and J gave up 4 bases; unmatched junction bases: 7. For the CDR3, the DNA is TGCGCCAGCAGCCCGGACGGGACAGGGGGCGCAGATACGCAGTATTTT. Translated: CASSPDGTGGADTQYF.

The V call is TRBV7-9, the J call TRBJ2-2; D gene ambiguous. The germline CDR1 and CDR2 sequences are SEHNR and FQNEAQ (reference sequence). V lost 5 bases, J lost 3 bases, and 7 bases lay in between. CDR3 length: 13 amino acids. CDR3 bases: TGTGCCAGCAGCCCAACTTACACCGGGGAGCTGTTTTTT. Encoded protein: CASSPTYTGELFF.

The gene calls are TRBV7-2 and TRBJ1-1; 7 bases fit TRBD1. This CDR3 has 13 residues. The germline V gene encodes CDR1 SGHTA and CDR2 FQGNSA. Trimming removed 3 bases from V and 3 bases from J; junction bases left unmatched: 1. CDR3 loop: CASSFTGDTEAFF. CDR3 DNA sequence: TGTGCCAGCAGCTTTACAGGGGACACTGAAGCTTTCTTT.

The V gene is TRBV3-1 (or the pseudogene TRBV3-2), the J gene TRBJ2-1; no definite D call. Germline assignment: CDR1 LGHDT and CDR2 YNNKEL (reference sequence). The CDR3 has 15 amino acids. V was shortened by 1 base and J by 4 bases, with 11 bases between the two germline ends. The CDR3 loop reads CASSQGFAVYNEQFF. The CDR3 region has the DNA TGTGCCAGCAGCCAAGGATTCGCGGTTTACAATGAGCAGTTCTTC.

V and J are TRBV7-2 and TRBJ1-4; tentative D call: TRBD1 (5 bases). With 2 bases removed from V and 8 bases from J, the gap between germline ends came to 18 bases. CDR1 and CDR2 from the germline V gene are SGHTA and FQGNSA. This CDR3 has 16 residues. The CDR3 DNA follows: TGTGCCAGCAGCTTATTAGGCGGGGGAGGGAGGGAAAAACTGTTTTTT. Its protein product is CASSLLGGGGREKLFF. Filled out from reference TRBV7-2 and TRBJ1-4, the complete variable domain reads GAGVSQSPSNKVTEKGKDVELRCDPISGHTALYWYRQSLGQGLEFLIYFQGNSAPDKSGLPSDRFSAERTGGSVSTLTIQRTQQEDSAVYLCASSLLGGGGREKLFFGSGTQLSVL.

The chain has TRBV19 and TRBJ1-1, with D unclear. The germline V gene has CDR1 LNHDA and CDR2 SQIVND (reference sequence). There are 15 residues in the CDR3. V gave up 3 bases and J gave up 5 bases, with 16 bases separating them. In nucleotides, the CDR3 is TGTGCCAGTAGTATGGATCGACTCCCGGGTACTGAAGCTTTCTTT. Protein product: CASSMDRLPGTEAFF.

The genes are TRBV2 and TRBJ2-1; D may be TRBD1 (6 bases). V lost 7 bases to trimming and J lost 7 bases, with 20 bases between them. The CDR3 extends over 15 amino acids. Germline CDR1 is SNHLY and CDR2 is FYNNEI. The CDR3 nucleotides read TGTGCCAGCACCGAAGGGCCGGGGACATTAAATGAGCAGTTCTTC. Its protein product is CASTEGPGTLNEQFF. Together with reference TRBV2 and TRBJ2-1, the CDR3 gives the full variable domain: EPEVTQTPSHQVTQMGQEVILRCVPISNHLYFYWYRQILGQKVEFLVSFYNNEISEKSEIFDDQFSVERPDGSNFTLKIRSTKLEDSAMYFCASTEGPGTLNEQFFGPGTRLTVL.

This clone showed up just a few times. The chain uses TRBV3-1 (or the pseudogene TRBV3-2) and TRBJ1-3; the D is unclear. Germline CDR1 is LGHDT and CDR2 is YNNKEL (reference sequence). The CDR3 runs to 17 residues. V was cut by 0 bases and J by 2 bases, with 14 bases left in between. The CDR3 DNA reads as TGTGCCAGCAGCCAAGATTACGGGGATAGTCCTGGAAACACCATATATTTT. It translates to CASSQDYGDSPGNTIYF.

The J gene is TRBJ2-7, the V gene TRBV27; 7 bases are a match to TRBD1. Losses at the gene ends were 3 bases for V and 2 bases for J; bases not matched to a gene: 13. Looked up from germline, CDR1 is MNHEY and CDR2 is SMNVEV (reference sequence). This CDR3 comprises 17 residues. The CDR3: CASSFERDSGQPYEQYF. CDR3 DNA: TGTGCCAGCAGTTTTGAACGGGATTCGGGACAGCCCTACGAGCAGTACTTC.

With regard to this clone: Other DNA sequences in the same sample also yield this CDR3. The CDR3 nucleotides read TGTGCCAGCAGCTTAACTTCGGGGAACACTGAAGCTTTCTTT. Its protein product is CASSLTSGNTEAFF. The chain joins TRBV7-3 to TRBJ1-1; D call uncertain. This CDR3 has 14 residues. Germline CDR1 SGHTA, CDR2 FQGTGA. V shed 0 bases and J shed 1 base, with 6 bases lying between them.

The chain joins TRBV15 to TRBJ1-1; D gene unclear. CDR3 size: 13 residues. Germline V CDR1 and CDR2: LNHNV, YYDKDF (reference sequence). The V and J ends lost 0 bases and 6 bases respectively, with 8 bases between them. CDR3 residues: CATSRDGLAEAFF. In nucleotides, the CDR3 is TGTGCCACCAGCAGAGATGGACTGGCTGAAGCTTTCTTT.

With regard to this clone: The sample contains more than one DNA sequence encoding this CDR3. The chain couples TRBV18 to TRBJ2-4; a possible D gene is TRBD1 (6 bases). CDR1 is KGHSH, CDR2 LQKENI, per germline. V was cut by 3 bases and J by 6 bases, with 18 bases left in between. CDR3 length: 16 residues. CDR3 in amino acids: CASSPRDILRGNIQYF. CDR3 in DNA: TGTGCCAGCTCACCTCGGGACATTCTAAGGGGAAACATTCAGTACTTC.

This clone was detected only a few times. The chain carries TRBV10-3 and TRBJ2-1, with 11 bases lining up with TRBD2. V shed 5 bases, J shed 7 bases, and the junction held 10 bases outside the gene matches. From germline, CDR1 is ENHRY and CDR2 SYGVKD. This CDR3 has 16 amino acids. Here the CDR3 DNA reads TGTGCCATCAGTCCCGGACTAGCGGGCTCTGGGAATGAGCAGTTCTTC. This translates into CAISPGLAGSGNEQFF.

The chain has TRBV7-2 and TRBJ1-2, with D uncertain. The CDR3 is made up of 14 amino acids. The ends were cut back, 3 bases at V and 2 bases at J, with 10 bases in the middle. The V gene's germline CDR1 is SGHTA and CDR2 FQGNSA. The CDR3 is CASSLATENYGYTF. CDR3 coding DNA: TGTGCCAGCAGCTTGGCAACAGAAAACTATGGCTACACCTTC.

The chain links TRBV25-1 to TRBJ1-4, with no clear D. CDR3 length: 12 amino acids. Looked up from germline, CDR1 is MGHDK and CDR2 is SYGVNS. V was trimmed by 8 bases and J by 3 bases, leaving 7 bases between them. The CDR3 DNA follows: TGTGCCAGCCGGTCCGCTAATGAAAAACTGTTTTTT. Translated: CASRSANEKLFF.

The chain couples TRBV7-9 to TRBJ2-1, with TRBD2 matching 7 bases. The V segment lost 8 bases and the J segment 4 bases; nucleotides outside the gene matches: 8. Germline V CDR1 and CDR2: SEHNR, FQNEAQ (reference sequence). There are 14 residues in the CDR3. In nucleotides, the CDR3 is TGTGCCAGCGAACAGCTAGCGGTGTACAATGAGCAGTTCTTC. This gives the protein CASEQLAVYNEQFF.

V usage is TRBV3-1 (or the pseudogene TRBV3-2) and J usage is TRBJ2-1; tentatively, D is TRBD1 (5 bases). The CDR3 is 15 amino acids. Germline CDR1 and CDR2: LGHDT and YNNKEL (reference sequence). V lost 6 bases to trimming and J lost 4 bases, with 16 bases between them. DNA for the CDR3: TGTGCCAGCAGTTCGGGTCAGGGCCCTTACAATGAGCAGTTCTTC. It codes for CASSSGQGPYNEQFF.

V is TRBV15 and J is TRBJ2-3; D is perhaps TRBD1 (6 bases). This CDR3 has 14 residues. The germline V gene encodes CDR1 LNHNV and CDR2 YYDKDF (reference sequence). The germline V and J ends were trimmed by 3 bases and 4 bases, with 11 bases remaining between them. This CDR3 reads CATSRVQGSDTQYF. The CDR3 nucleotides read TGTGCCACCAGCAGGGTACAGGGATCAGATACGCAGTATTTT.

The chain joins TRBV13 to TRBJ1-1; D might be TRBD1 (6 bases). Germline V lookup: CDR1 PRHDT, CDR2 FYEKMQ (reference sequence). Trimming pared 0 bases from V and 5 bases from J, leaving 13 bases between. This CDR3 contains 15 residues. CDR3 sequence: CASSLGGGRGTEAFF. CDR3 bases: TGTGCCAGCAGCTTAGGAGGGGGAAGGGGAACTGAAGCTTTCTTT.

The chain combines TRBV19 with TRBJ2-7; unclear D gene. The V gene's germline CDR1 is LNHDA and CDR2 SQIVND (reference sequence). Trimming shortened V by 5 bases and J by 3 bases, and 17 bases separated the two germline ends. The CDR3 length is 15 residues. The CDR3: CASSFWSLEDYEQYF. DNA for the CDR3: TGTGCCAGTAGTTTCTGGAGCTTGGAAGACTACGAGCAGTACTTC.

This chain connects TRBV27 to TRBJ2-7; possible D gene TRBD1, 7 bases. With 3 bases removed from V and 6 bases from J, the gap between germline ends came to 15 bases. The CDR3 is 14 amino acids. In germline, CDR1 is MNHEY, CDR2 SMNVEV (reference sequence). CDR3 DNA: TGTGCCAGCAGTTTCCAGGGGGGTGTCCCCGAGCAGTACTTC. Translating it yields CASSFQGGVPEQYF.